The T cell receptor beta chain under discussion was sequenced for a study of blood T cell repertoires in COVID-19. This CDR3 contains 14 residues. V was shortened by 6 bases and J by 14 bases, with 20 bases between the two germline ends. Germline V gene data show CDR1 as MRHNA and CDR2 as SNTAGT. Here immunoSEQ multiplex PCR was the method, and the copy in TCRdb shows in-frame clones only, minus some. The profile covers approximately 85,000 clones, with around four fifths appearing a single time and approximately 12% taken by the ten largest. The sequence derives from an older woman with active or convalescent COVID-19. This chain links TRBV6-4 with TRBJ1-6, with TRBD1 as a possible D gene (6 bases). Sequencing input: peripheral blood. CDR3 loop: CASRKQGWVLALHF. The DNA of the CDR3 is TGTGCCAGCAGAAAACAGGGCTGGGTTTTGGCCCTCCACTTT.